This T cell receptor (beta chain) was captured in a study of neurological immune-mediated disorders. Findings and caveats of the study: Phylogenetic grouping assigned the repertoires of 18 of 34 multiple sclerosis patients to a single related-CDR3 cluster, which may represent a signature.

Note on this clonotype: The antigen remains undetermined.

Germline assignment: CDR1 DFQATT and CDR2 SNEGSKA (reference sequence). This CDR3 is 13 amino acids long. Deletions cut 4 bases from V and 0 bases from J, with 7 bases between. The cDNA was produced through 5'RACE with 10-nucleotide random UMIs. One entry per CDR3 protein, called by TCRdb with MiXCR from the 5' RACE reads. The sample contains some 46,000 distinct CDR3 sequences, just under 4.5% of which appear only once. The TCR sequence derives from a woman aged 55-70 years with multiple sclerosis. The chain combines TRBV20-1 with TRBJ2-1; D is undetermined. Sequencing used PBMCs. CDR3 amino acids: CSATTSSYNEQFF. The CDR3 DNA reads as TGCAGTGCTACAACGAGCTCCTACAATGAGCAGTTCTTC.